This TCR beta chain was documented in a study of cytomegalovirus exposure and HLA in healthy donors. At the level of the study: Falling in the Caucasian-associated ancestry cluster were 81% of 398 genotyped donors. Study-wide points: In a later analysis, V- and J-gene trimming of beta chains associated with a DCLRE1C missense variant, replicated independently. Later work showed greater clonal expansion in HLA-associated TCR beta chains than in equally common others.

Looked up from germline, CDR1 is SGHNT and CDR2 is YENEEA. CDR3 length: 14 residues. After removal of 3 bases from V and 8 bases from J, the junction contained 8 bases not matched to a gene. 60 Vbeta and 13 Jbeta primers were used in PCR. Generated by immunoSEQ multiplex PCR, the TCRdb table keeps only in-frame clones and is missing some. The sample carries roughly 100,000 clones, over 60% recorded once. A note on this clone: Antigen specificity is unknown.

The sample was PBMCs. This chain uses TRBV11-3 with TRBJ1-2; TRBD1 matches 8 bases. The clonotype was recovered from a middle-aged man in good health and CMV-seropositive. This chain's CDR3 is CASSFLQGAQGYTF. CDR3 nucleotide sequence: TGTGCCAGCAGCTTTTTGCAGGGGGCGCAAGGCTACACCTTC.